The present entry profiles one TCR beta chain with its context. Drawing of blood for sampling happened at baseline, at cycle 4 day 1, and at cycle 7 day 1. The sample comes from a study of OX40 agonist ivuxolimab in advanced cancers. Study at large: Three patients got partial responses; one had hepatocellular carcinoma and two had cutaneous melanoma.

Measured with immunoSEQ multiplex PCR; TCRdb has only the in-frame clones, and not every one. Among 10,000 to 15,000 clones, about 81% were seen once, and the ten largest hold more than 12%. The CDR3 is 11 amino acids. Trimming shortened V by 6 bases and J by 3 bases, and 6 bases separated the two germline ends. Germline assignment: CDR1 SNHLY and CDR2 FYNNEI. V and J are TRBV2 and TRBJ2-7; D remains ambiguous. Sequenced material: CD4+ or CD8+ T cells sorted from blood, taken in a trial of the OX40 agonist ivuxolimab. This receptor was identified in an adult with an advanced solid tumor such as melanoma, head and neck, liver or kidney cancer. The CDR3 bases are TGTGCCAGCAGAAGGAGCTACGAGCAGTACTTC. The encoded protein is CASRRSYEQYF.